This entry features one T cell receptor (beta chain) sequence. cDNA synthesis used the whole RNA isolate, giving expressed TCRB sequences. The assay was immunoSEQ multiplex PCR, and TCRdb's table has in-frame clones only and misses some. The table shows about 150,000 clones, with over 9.5% occurring only once. The data derive from a study of beta chain features in type 1 diabetes. The sequence came from a man aged 18-30 years in good health. The sample was naive CD4+ T cells from blood.

DNA of the CDR3: TGTGCCAGTAGTAAGGGACAGGGGGCGGACAATGAGCAGTTCTTC. It encodes CASSKGQGADNEQFF. The J gene is TRBJ2-1, the V gene TRBV19; 12 positions match TRBD1. Trimming took 4 bases from V and 5 from J; bases not matched to a gene: 3. Germline V gene data show CDR1 as LNHDA and CDR2 as SQIVND (reference sequence). The CDR3 length is 15 residues.